This T cell receptor (beta chain) was sequenced during a study of blood T cells in healthy people across ages. Across the whole study: Template switching picked up about one barcoded beta molecule for each two T cells. Broader study findings: Older individuals had lower TCR beta diversity per million T cells (the decline was roughly linear).

Primers used in a second PCR of roughly 6 to 12 cycles were a sample-barcoded 5' primer and a J-beta primer mix. TCRdb reanalysed the 5' RACE reads using MiXCR and keeps one entry per CDR3 protein. The data contain around 850,000 distinct CDR3 sequences, roughly 40% of them singletons. Each sample yielded at least 6 million isolated PBMCs. Only a few counts were recorded for this clonotype. Antigen: not known. This TCR was recovered from a man younger than 35 in good health. The sample taken for sequencing was blood.

This CDR3 reads CAITPGQQTYEQYF. DNA of the CDR3: TGTGCCATCACTCCGGGACAGCAGACCTACGAGCAGTACTTC. The chain employs TRBV10-3 and TRBJ2-7, with 7 bases matching TRBD1. V lost 7 bases, J lost 2 bases, and 8 bases stayed unmatched. The germline CDR1 and CDR2 sequences are ENHRY and SYGVKD. This CDR3 is built from 14 residues.